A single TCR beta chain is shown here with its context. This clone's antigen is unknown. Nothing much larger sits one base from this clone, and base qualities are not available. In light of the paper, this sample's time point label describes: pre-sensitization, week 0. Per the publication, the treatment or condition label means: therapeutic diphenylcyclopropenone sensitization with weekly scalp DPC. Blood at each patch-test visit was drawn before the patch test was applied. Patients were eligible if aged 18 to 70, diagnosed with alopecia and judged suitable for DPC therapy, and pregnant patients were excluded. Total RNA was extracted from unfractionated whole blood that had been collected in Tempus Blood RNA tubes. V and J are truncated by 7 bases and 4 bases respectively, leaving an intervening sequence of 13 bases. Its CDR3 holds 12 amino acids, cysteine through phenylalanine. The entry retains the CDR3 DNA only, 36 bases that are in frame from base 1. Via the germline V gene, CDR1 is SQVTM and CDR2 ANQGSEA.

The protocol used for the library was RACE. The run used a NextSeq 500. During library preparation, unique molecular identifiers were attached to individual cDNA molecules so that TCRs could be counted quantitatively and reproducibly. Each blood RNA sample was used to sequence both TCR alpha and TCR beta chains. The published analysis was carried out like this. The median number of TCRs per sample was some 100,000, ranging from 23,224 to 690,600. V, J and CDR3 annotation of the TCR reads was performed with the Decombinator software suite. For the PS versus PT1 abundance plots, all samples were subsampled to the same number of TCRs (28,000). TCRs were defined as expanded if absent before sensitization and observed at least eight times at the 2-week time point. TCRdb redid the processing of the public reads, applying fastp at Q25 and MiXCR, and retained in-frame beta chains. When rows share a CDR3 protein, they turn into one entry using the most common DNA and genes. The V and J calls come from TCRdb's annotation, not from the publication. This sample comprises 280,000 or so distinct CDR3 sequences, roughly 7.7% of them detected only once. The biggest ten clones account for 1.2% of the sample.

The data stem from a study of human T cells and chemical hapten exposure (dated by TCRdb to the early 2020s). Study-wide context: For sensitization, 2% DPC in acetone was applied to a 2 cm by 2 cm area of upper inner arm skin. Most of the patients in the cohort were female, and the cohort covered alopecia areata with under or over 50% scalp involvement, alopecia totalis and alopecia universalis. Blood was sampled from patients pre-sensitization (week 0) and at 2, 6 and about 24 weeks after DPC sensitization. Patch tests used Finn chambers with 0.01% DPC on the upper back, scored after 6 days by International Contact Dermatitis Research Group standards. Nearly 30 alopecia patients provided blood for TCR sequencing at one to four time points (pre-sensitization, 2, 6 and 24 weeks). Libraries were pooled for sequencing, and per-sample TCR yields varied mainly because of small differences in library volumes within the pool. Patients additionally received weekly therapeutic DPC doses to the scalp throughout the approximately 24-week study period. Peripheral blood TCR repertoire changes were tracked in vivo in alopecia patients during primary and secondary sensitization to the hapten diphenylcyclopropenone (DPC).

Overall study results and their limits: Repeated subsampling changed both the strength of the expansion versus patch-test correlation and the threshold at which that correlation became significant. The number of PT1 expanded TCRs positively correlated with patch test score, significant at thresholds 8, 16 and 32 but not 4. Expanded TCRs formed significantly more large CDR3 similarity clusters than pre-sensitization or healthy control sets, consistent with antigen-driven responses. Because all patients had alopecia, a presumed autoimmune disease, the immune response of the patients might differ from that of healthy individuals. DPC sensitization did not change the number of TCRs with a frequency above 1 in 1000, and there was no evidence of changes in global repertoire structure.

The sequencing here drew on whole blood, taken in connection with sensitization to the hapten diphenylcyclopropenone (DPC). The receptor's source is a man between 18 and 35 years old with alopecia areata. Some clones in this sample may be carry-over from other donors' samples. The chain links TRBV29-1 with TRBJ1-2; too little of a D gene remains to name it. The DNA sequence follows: TGCAGCGACGTACTTGCTGGCTATGGCTACACCTTC. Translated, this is CSDVLAGYGYTF.